A single sample gave rise to the 7 T cell receptor beta chains below, sequenced in a study of cytomegalovirus exposure and HLA in healthy donors. The repertoire was sequenced with immunoSEQ multiplex PCR; TCRdb's copy has only in-frame clones and lacks some. This sample has about 170,000 clones, with less than 90% found just once. The sample consisted of PBMCs. All receptors come from a woman aged 25 to 45 in good health and CMV-seronegative.

V usage is TRBV27 and J usage is TRBJ2-7, with a possible D match to TRBD2 (5 bases). Germline-derived CDR1 and CDR2 are MNHEY and SMNVEV (reference sequence). V shed 3 bases and J shed 6 bases, with 12 bases lying between them. The CDR3 covers 13 residues. In nucleotides, the CDR3 is TGTGCCAGCAGTTTCCCCGGACGGGGCGAGCAGTACTTC. Translating gives CASSFPGRGEQYF.

This clone was seen once. This chain connects TRBV5-6 to TRBJ2-1, with 9 bases that match TRBD2. Germline CDR1 is SGHDT and CDR2 is YYEEEE. V trimming: 2 bases; J trimming: 7 bases; junction bases outside the gene matches: 7. CDR3 length: 15 amino acids. The CDR3 here is CASSFSSGGINEQFF. The CDR3 nucleotides are TGTGCCAGCAGCTTCAGTAGCGGGGGTATTAATGAGCAGTTCTTC.

The chain is built from TRBV9 and TRBJ1-1; D gene uncertain. V lost 4 bases and J lost 1, with 20 bases in between. The length of the CDR3 is 17 residues. Per germline, CDR1 SGDLS and CDR2 YYNGEE. In nucleotides, the CDR3 is TGTGCCAGCAGCCCGAGCGGGAGAACGGGTGGGAACACTGAAGCTTTCTTT. Amino acids: CASSPSGRTGGNTEAFF.

The rearrangement joins TRBV4-2 to TRBJ1-1; 7 nucleotides match TRBD1. After removal of 8 bases from V and 2 bases from J, the junction contained 8 bases not matched to a gene. The CDR3 covers 14 residues. The germline V gene has CDR1 LGHNA and CDR2 YNFKEQ. The DNA for the CDR3 is TGTGCCAGCTGGGGGGACAGATCTAACACTGAAGCTTTCTTT. Translation gives CASWGDRSNTEAFF.

The chain combines TRBV5-1 with TRBJ2-1; 7 bases agree with TRBD2. Unmatched junction bases numbered 2, after V lost 0 bases and J lost 8 bases. This CDR3 is built from 13 residues. CDR1 and CDR2 (germline): SGHRS, YFSETQ. CDR3 in amino acids: CASSLGRGDEQFF. The CDR3 DNA sequence: TGCGCCAGCAGCTTGGGTCGGGGGGATGAGCAGTTCTTC.

The V call is TRBV4-3, the J call TRBJ2-5, with 11 bases fitting TRBD2. After removal of 3 bases from V and 5 bases from J, the junction contained 5 bases not matched to a gene. Germline assignment: CDR1 LGHNA and CDR2 YSLEER. The CDR3 is made up of 15 amino acids. The CDR3 protein is CASSHLAGGGETQYF. The DNA of the CDR3 is TGCGCCAGCAGCCACTTAGCGGGAGGGGGGGAGACCCAGTACTTC.

This chain connects TRBV7-8 to TRBJ2-7, with a possible D match to TRBD1 (6 bases). V lost 5 bases to trimming and J lost 3 bases, with 17 bases between them. In germline, CDR1 is SGHVS, CDR2 FQNEAQ. There are 15 residues in the CDR3. The CDR3 protein is CASSPRTASYYEQYF. In DNA, the CDR3 is TGTGCCAGCAGCCCCAGGACAGCTTCCTACTACGAGCAGTACTTC.